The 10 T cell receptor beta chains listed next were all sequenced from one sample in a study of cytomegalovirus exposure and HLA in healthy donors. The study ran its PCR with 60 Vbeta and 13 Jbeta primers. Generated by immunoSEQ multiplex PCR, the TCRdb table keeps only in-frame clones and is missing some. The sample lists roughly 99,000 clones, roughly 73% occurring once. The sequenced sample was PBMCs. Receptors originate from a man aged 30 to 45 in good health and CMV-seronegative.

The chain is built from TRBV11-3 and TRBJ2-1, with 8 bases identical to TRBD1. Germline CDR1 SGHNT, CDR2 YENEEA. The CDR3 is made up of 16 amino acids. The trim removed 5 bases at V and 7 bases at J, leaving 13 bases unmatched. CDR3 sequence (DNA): TGTGCCAGCAGCCATAGATTGCCAGGGGGCCCGAATGAGCAGTTCTTC. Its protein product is CASSHRLPGGPNEQFF.

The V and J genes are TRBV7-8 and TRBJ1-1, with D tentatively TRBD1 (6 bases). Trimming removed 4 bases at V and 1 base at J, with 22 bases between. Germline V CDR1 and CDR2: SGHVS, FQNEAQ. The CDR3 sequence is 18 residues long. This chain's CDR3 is CASSSVGGAVLWNTEAFF. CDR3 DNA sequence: TGTGCCAGCAGCTCCGTCGGGGGGGCTGTGTTGTGGAACACTGAAGCTTTCTTT.

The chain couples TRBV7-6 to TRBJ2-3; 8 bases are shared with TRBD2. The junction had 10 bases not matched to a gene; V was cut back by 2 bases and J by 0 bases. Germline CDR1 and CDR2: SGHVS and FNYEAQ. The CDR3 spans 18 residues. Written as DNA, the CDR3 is TGTGCCAGCAGCTTATCCGGTGGGACTAGACTTAGCACAGATACGCAGTATTTT. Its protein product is CASSLSGGTRLSTDTQYF.

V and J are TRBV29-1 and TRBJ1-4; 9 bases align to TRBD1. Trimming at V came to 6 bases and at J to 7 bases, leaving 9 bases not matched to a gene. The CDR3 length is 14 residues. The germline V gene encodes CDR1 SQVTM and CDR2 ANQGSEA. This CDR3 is CSVAPGQGTEKLFF. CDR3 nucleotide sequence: TGCAGCGTGGCCCCGGGACAGGGTACTGAAAAACTGTTTTTT.

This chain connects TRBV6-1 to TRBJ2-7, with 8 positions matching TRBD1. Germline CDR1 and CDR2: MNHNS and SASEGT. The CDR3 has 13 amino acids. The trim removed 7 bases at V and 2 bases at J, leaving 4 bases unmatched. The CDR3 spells CASTGTGTYEQYF. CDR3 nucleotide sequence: TGTGCCAGCACCGGGACAGGAACCTACGAGCAGTACTTC.

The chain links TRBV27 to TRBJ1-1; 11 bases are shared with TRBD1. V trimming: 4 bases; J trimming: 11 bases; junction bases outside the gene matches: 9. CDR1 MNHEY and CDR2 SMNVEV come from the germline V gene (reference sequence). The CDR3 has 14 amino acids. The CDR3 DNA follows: TGTGCCAGCAGTTGGGGACAGGGGGACGGAGGTGCTTTCTTT. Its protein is CASSWGQGDGGAFF.

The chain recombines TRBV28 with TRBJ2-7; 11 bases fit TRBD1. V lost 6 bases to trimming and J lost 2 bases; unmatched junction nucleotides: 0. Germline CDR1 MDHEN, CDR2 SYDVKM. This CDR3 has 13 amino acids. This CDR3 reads CASRDRGPYEQYF. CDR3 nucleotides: TGTGCCAGCAGGGACAGGGGGCCCTACGAGCAGTACTTC.

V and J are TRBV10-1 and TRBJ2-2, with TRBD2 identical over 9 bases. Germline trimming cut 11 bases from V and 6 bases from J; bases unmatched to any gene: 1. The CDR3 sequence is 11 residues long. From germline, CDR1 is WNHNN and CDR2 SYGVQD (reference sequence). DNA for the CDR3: TGCGCCGCGGGGGGGCCCGGGGAGCTGTTTTTT. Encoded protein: CAAGGPGELFF.

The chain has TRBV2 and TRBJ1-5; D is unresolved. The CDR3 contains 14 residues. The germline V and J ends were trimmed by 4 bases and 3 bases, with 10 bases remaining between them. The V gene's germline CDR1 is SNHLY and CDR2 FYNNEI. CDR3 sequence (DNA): TGTGCCAGCAGTGGGGCAGTACTCAATCAGCCCCAGCATTTT. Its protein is CASSGAVLNQPQHF.

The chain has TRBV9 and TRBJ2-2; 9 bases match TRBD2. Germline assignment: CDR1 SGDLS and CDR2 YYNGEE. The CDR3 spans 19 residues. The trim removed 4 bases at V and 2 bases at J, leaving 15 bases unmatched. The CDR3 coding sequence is TGTGCCAGCAGCCAATCGGGGCTAGCGGGGACACTTAACACCGGGGAGCTGTTTTTT. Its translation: CASSQSGLAGTLNTGELFF. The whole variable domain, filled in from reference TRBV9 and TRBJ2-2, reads DSGVTQTPKHLITATGQRVTLRCSPRSGDLSVYWYQQSLDQGLQFLIQYYNGEERAKGNILERFSAQQFPDLHSELNLSSLELGDSALYFCASSQSGLAGTLNTGELFFGEGSRLTVL.